There are many counts of the clone carrying this TCR beta chain. These data come from a study of T cells in Graves' hyperthyroidism and ophthalmopathy. Germline CDR1 and CDR2: MGHRA and YSYEKL. V was shortened by 4 bases and J by 10 bases, with 14 bases between the two germline ends. The CDR3 spans 14 residues. What was amplified from RNA transcripts were TCR beta CDR3 regions. The HTBI primer set served for first-round RT-PCR of the TCR CDR3. TCRdb reanalysed the multiplex PCR reads using MiXCR and keeps one entry per CDR3 protein. The repertoire holds about 400,000 distinct CDR3 sequences, with around 14% as singletons.

This TCR was recovered from a woman between 18 and 30 years old with Graves' hyperthyroidism. The chain uses TRBV4-1 and TRBJ1-6; D may be TRBD1 (6 bases). Sequencing input: blood. DNA of the CDR3: TGCGCCAGCAGCCGGGGGCAGCAGCAGTCACCCCTCCACTTT. It is translated as CASSRGQQQSPLHF.